Below, 22 T cell receptor beta chains from the same sample are listed, as sequenced in a study of CD8 T cells in ankylosing spondylitis. TCRdb reprocessed the 5' RACE reads via MiXCR and lists one record per CDR3 protein. The sample includes approximately 88,000 distinct CDR3 sequences, around 10% of them seen just once. The sequenced material came from blood, either unsorted or a sorted T cell fraction (not recorded which). Receptor source: a male donor with ankylosing spondylitis or in good health (not recorded which).

This clonotype was detected many times. The J gene is TRBJ2-3, the V gene TRBV9, with D uncertain. Trimming took 3 bases from V and 2 from J, leaving 10 bases between them. Per the germline V gene, CDR1 is SGDLS and CDR2 is YYNGEE. The CDR3 totals 14 residues. The CDR3 sequence is CASSESTFTDTQYF. CDR3 nucleotides: TGTGCCAGCAGCGAGTCTACCTTCACAGATACGCAGTATTTT.

This clonotype was seen at least ten times. This chain joins TRBV11-2 and TRBJ2-3; D uncertain. Trimming removed 1 base from V and 0 bases from J, with 5 bases in between. This CDR3 is built from 14 residues. Per the germline V gene, CDR1 is SGHAT and CDR2 is FQNNGV. CDR3 nucleotides: TGTGCCAGCAGCTTAGTTGCAAGCACAGATACGCAGTATTTT. Amino acids: CASSLVASTDTQYF.

This clonotype was seen many times. The gene calls are TRBV28 and TRBJ1-1; tentative D call: TRBD1 (6 bases). Trimming removed 5 bases from V and 1 base from J, with 11 bases in between. Germline V lookup: CDR1 MDHEN, CDR2 SYDVKM. The CDR3 has 14 residues. The chain's CDR3 is CASSRPGQNTEAFF. Written as DNA, the CDR3 is TGTGCCAGCAGTCGTCCGGGACAGAACACTGAAGCTTTCTTT. Using reference TRBV28 and TRBJ1-1 for the parts outside the CDR3, the full variable domain is DVKVTQSSRYLVKRTGEKVFLECVQDMDHENMFWYRQDPGLGLRLIYFSYDVKMKEKGDIPEGYSVSREKKERFSLILESASTNQTSMYLCASSRPGQNTEAFFGQGTRLTVV.

DNA for the CDR3: TGTGCCAGCAGCCAAGATTTAGGGACTAGCGGGGTACTCACAGATACGCAGTATTTT. It translates to CASSQDLGTSGVLTDTQYF. V and J are TRBV3-1 and TRBJ2-3; 13 bases are a match to TRBD2. CDR1 LGHDT and CDR2 YNNKEL come from the germline V gene (reference sequence). The CDR3 loop spans 19 amino acids. J gave up 2 bases and V 0 bases, and 8 bases lay outside the gene matches.

This clonotype was detected only a few times. The chain is built from TRBV18 and TRBJ2-7; D gene ambiguous. V was trimmed by 6 bases and J by 3 bases, leaving 12 bases between them. The germline CDR1 and CDR2 sequences are KGHSH and LQKENI. The CDR3 is 13 residues long. This CDR3 reads CASSPSLDYEQYF. The DNA for the CDR3 is TGTGCCAGCTCGCCGTCACTGGACTACGAGCAGTACTTC.

This clonotype occurred a few times. The rearrangement joins TRBV12-3 or TRBV12-4 to TRBJ1-2; D is perhaps TRBD1 (5 bases). The CDR3 consists of 12 residues. Trimming took 6 bases from V and 4 from J, leaving 9 bases between them. The CDR3 coding sequence is TGTGCCAGCAGCCGGGACGGCTATGGCTACACCTTC. It specifies CASSRDGYGYTF.

This clonotype was counted at least ten times. The chain uses TRBV28 and TRBJ1-2; 9 bases are shared with TRBD1. The CDR3 length is 14 residues. Germline V gene sequence: CDR1 MDHEN, CDR2 SYDVKM. The V gene end was trimmed by 1 base and the J gene end by 6 bases; junction bases not matched to a gene: 3. Here the CDR3 reads CASSLSTGGHGYTF. The CDR3 region has the DNA TGTGCCAGCAGTTTATCAACAGGGGGCCATGGCTACACCTTC.

Ten or more counts support this clonotype. The V and J genes are TRBV27 and TRBJ2-1, with 11 bases that match TRBD1. The CDR3 runs to 15 residues. Germline-derived CDR1 and CDR2 are MNHEY and SMNVEV (reference sequence). The J segment lost 9 bases and the V segment lost 0 bases, leaving 4 bases of the junction unmatched. CDR3 coding DNA: TGTGCCAGCAGTTTATCCCGGACAGGGGGCGGTGAGCAGTTCTTC. The encoded protein is CASSLSRTGGGEQFF.

This clonotype occurred many times. The chain has TRBV28 and TRBJ1-6, with D hard to call. V shed 3 bases and J shed 10 bases, with 7 bases lying between them. Germline values: CDR1 MDHEN, CDR2 SYDVKM. The CDR3 loop spans 12 amino acids. CDR3 loop: CASSFRESPLHF. CDR3 coding DNA: TGTGCCAGCAGTTTCCGCGAATCACCCCTCCACTTT.

This clonotype occurred many times. V gene TRBV5-1 combines with J gene TRBJ2-7, with D perhaps TRBD1 (5 bases). Germline V gene lookup returns CDR1 SGHRS and CDR2 YFSETQ. The V and J ends lost 7 bases and 3 bases respectively, with 17 bases between them. This CDR3 is 14 amino acids long. Written as DNA, the CDR3 is TGCGCCAGCCGAAAAGCAGGGAAAATCTACGAGCAGTACTTC. This encodes CASRKAGKIYEQYF. Based on the CDR3 plus reference TRBV5-1 and TRBJ2-7, the full variable domain is KAGVTQTPRYLIKTRGQQVTLSCSPISGHRSVSWYQQTPGQGLQFLFEYFSETQRNKGNFPGRFSGRQFSNSRSEMNVSTLELGDSALYLCASRKAGKIYEQYFGPGTRLTVT.

This clonotype appeared many times. This chain connects TRBV29-1 to TRBJ2-3; 10 bases are a match to TRBD1. The V segment lost 7 bases and the J segment 5 bases; nucleotides outside the gene matches: 6. CDR1 is SQVTM and CDR2 is ANQGSEA in the germline V gene. The CDR3 totals 13 residues. The CDR3 region is CSARDRGEDTQYF. The CDR3 DNA reads TGCAGCGCTAGGGACAGGGGAGAAGATACGCAGTATTTT.

This clonotype was picked up a small number of times. V is TRBV25-1 and J is TRBJ1-4, with unresolved D. In germline, CDR1 is MGHDK, CDR2 SYGVNS. The CDR3 runs to 14 residues. Trimming left V 0 bases short and J 8 bases short, with 10 bases between. DNA for the CDR3: TGTGCCAGCAGTGAATATCTCGGAGGAGAAAAACTGTTTTTT. This codes for CASSEYLGGEKLFF.

This clonotype has ten or more counts. The chain joins TRBV7-8 to TRBJ1-1; D is unclear. The CDR3 runs to 13 residues. V dropped 3 bases and J dropped 1 base, with 6 bases sitting between them. Looked up from germline, CDR1 is SGHVS and CDR2 is FQNEAQ. For the CDR3, the DNA is TGTGCCAGCAGCTTTGCAGAGAACACTGAAGCTTTCTTT. Its translation is CASSFAENTEAFF.

This clonotype has at least ten counts. The J gene is TRBJ2-7, the V gene TRBV4-2, with TRBD1 identical over 7 bases. With V trimmed by 2 bases and J by 7 bases, 8 bases remained unmatched. In germline, CDR1 is LGHNA, CDR2 YNFKEQ. CDR3 length equals 14 residues. The CDR3 DNA sequence: TGTGCCAGCAGCCAACAGACAGGGCTTGGGGAGCAGTACTTC. Its translation is CASSQQTGLGEQYF.

J is TRBJ2-2 and V is TRBV5-5; D is possibly TRBD2 (6 bases). Germline CDR1 SGHKS, CDR2 YYEKEE (reference sequence). Trimming cost V 4 bases and J 5 bases, with 18 bases left between them. The CDR3 sequence is 16 residues long. The CDR3 coding sequence is TGTGCCAGCAGCCCTCTAGGCGGGGCAACTACCGGGGAGCTGTTTTTT. Its translation: CASSPLGGATTGELFF.

Written as DNA, the CDR3 is TGTGCCAGCACCGGGTTCAATCAGCCCCAGCATTTT. It specifies CASTGFNQPQHF. The chain recombines TRBV12-3 or TRBV12-4 with TRBJ1-5; D gene unclear. With 7 bases removed from V and 3 bases from J, the gap between germline ends came to 7 bases. CDR3 length: 12 amino acids.

The table lists this clonotype with many counts. The rearrangement uses TRBV11-3 and TRBJ2-1; 8 bases align to TRBD1. The CDR3 consists of 15 residues. The junction had 10 bases not matched to a gene; V was cut back by 5 bases and J by 7 bases. The V gene's germline CDR1 is SGHNT and CDR2 YENEEA. As DNA, the CDR3 is TGTGCCAGCAGCGAAGGACAGGGTCTGGGGAATGAGCAGTTCTTC. As protein: CASSEGQGLGNEQFF. The whole variable domain, remainder taken from reference TRBV11-3 and TRBJ2-1, is EAGVVQSPRYKIIEKKQPVAFWCNPISGHNTLYWYLQNLGQGPELLIRYENEEAVDDSQLPKDRFSAERLKGVDSTLKIQPAELGDSAVYLCASSEGQGLGNEQFFGPGTRLTVL.

This clonotype was observed a few times. The chain combines TRBV7-9 with TRBJ2-7; D is undetermined. Germline-derived CDR1 and CDR2 are SEHNR and FQNEAQ (reference sequence). V was trimmed by 1 base and J by 6 bases, leaving 7 bases between them. This CDR3 contains 12 residues. The CDR3 bases are TGTGCCAGCAGCTTAGTGACCCGCGAGCAGTACTTC. Translation gives CASSLVTREQYF.

This clonotype appeared many times. The chain combines TRBV4-1 with TRBJ2-2; 7 nucleotides agree with TRBD2. This CDR3 comprises 16 residues. The V gene's germline CDR1 is MGHRA and CDR2 YSYEKL. The junction had 4 bases not matched to a gene; V was cut back by 1 base and J by 2 bases. Here the CDR3 DNA reads TGCGCCAGCAGCCAAGCCAGCGGGGCCAACACCGGGGAGCTGTTTTTT. Its protein product is CASSQASGANTGELFF.

The V gene is TRBV12-3 or TRBV12-4, the J gene TRBJ1-4; perhaps TRBD1 as D (5 bases). CDR3 length: 16 residues. Trimming removed 3 bases from V and 3 bases from J, with 14 bases in between. CDR3 loop: CASSFWGAEANEKLFF. CDR3 coding DNA: TGTGCCAGCAGTTTTTGGGGCGCAGAAGCTAATGAAAAACTGTTTTTT.

In its sample, this clonotype was seen many times. This sequence joins TRBV27 and TRBJ1-2; no definite D call. Deletions cut 5 bases from V and 0 bases from J, with 13 bases between. This CDR3 is 15 amino acids long. The V gene's germline CDR1 is MNHEY and CDR2 SMNVEV (reference sequence). DNA of the CDR3: TGTGCCAGCAGTCCCCTGCCGACCTCTAACTATGGCTACACCTTC. Protein: CASSPLPTSNYGYTF.

This clonotype was observed at least ten times. The chain links TRBV27 to TRBJ2-1, with D maybe TRBD2 (6 bases). V was trimmed by 2 bases and J by 8 bases, leaving 10 bases between them. The V gene's germline CDR1 is MNHEY and CDR2 SMNVEV (reference sequence). The CDR3 length is 13 residues. Here the CDR3 DNA reads TGTGCCAGCAGTTTAGACCGGGACTATGAGCAGTTCTTC. Translated: CASSLDRDYEQFF.